What follows is one T cell receptor (beta chain) and its context. This CDR3 is built from 15 residues. Trimming pared 4 bases from V and 4 bases from J, leaving 16 bases between. The germline V gene has CDR1 SEHNR and CDR2 FQNEAQ (reference sequence). The data derive from a study of blood T cell repertoires in COVID-19. Across the study: From T cells, B-cell-depleted T cells, or PBMCs came the material, which was cDNA or gDNA.

In the original processing: Reference gene primer amplification yielded estimated nucleated cell counts. Using immunoSEQ multiplex PCR, the repertoire was profiled, and TCRdb retains in-frame clones only, with some absent. The V and J calls and the clone size are those of that table, but D and trimming were determined from the DNA. The sample records about 140,000 clones, roughly 84% being singletons. Specimen: peripheral blood. This receptor was taken from a man younger than 45 with COVID-19, enrolled during active disease. This sequence joins TRBV7-9 and TRBJ2-5; TRBD1 might be the D (5 bases). CDR3 DNA sequence: TGTGCCAGCAGCTCCGCCGACAGCCGAAGAGAGACCCAGTACTTC. Translating it yields CASSSADSRRETQYF.